Below are 21 T cell receptor beta chains sequenced from a single sample in a study of PD-L1 blockade in urothelial cancer. Time point meaning: peripheral blood 6 weeks after treatment start. Data came from immunoSEQ multiplex PCR; TCRdb stores just in-frame clones and leaves some out. The table includes around 50,000 clones, roughly 88% detected once. The sequencing here drew on PBMCs, taken around atezolizumab (anti-PD-L1) treatment. Source of these receptors: a man aged 50 or older with urothelial cancer.

V is TRBV4-3 and J is TRBJ2-7; D might be TRBD2 (6 bases). The CDR3 extends over 18 amino acids. Trimming stripped 1 base from V and 6 bases from J, with 25 bases between. Germline lookup yields CDR1 LGHNA and CDR2 YSLEER. The CDR3 nucleotides read TGCGCCAGCAGCCAAGGGGGTAGCGGACCTGCCGACTTCGCCGAGCAGTACTTC. This encodes CASSQGGSGPADFAEQYF.

In DNA form, the CDR3 reads TGCGCCAGCAGCTTGGAACAGGGGAGAGACAATGAGCAGTTCTTC. Translation: CASSLEQGRDNEQFF. This chain uses TRBV5-1 with TRBJ2-1; 7 nucleotides align to TRBD1. The CDR3 extends over 15 amino acids. Germline V gives CDR1 SGHRS, CDR2 YFSETQ. Trimming cost V 0 bases and J 5 bases; bases outside gene matches: 5.

This chain links TRBV27 with TRBJ1-6; 7 bases are shared with TRBD1. The V gene end was trimmed by 5 bases and the J gene end by 4 bases; junction bases not matched to a gene: 8. The CDR3 runs to 16 residues. Germline V gene sequence: CDR1 MNHEY, CDR2 SMNVEV (reference sequence). The CDR3 nucleotides are TGTGCCAGCAGTCCGATGGGACAGCGTTATAATTCACCCCTCCACTTT. It codes for CASSPMGQRYNSPLHF.

V gene TRBV7-6 combines with J gene TRBJ2-7; 9 positions match TRBD2. The CDR3 has 18 residues. Unmatched junction bases numbered 13, after V lost 2 bases and J lost 2 bases. Germline values: CDR1 SGHVS, CDR2 FNYEAQ. CDR3 residues: CASSLMGNPGLAPYEQYF. CDR3 sequence (DNA): TGTGCCAGCAGCTTAATGGGGAACCCGGGACTAGCACCCTACGAGCAGTACTTC. Full variable domain (remainder filled in from reference TRBV7-6 and TRBJ2-7): GAGVSQSPRYKVTKRGQDVALRCDPISGHVSLYWYRQALGQGPEFLTYFNYEAQQDKSGLPNDRFSAERPEGSISTLTIQRTEQRDSAMYRCASSLMGNPGLAPYEQYFGPGTRLTVT.

Comments on this clone: A read error may account for a junction end that differs from germline. The chain links TRBV7-9 to TRBJ2-5; possible D gene TRBD2, 5 bases. The germline V gene has CDR1 SEHNR and CDR2 FQNEAQ (reference sequence). This CDR3 has 8 amino acids. For the CDR3, the DNA is TGTGCCAGCATCCCCGGGGACTTC. Protein product: CASIPGDF.

This clone occurred a few times. V usage is TRBV6-4 and J usage is TRBJ2-1, with TRBD2 matching 9 bases. The V gene end was trimmed by 3 bases and the J gene end by 9 bases; junction bases not matched to a gene: 12. The CDR3 is made up of 16 amino acids. CDR1 and CDR2 (germline): MRHNA, SNTAGT. CDR3 loop: CASSDSGRNEVGEQFF. The CDR3 DNA follows: TGTGCCAGCAGTGATAGCGGGAGAAACGAAGTGGGTGAGCAGTTCTTC.

The chain joins TRBV19 to TRBJ2-5; TRBD1 matches at 7 bases. The length of the CDR3 is 13 residues. CDR1 and CDR2 (germline): LNHDA, SQIVND (reference sequence). J was trimmed by 4 bases and V by 8 bases; bases with no gene match: 7. CDR3: CASGQGDGETQYF. CDR3 DNA: TGTGCCAGTGGCCAGGGGGATGGAGAGACCCAGTACTTC.

This chain joins TRBV5-1 and TRBJ1-1; TRBD1 aligns across 7 bases. This CDR3 contains 14 residues. Germline CDR1 and CDR2: SGHRS and YFSETQ. The V and J ends lost 4 bases and 7 bases, in that order; junction bases with no gene match: 10. Here the CDR3 reads CASSPTDRLSEAFF. The CDR3 DNA reads as TGCGCCAGCAGCCCGACGGACAGGTTGAGTGAAGCTTTCTTT.

The genes are TRBV5-4 and TRBJ2-3; TRBD2 aligns across 9 bases. In germline, CDR1 is SGHNT, CDR2 YYREEE (reference sequence). V lost 4 bases, J lost 0 bases, and 6 bases stayed unmatched. The CDR3 totals 16 residues. CDR3 DNA: TGTGCCAGCAGCGGCCAGGGACTAGCTAGCACAGATACGCAGTATTTT. This codes for CASSGQGLASTDTQYF.

The rearrangement joins TRBV7-7 to TRBJ2-7; 7 nucleotides agree with TRBD1. CDR3 size: 14 residues. The ends lost 3 bases at V and 3 bases at J; junction bases unmatched: 5. From germline, CDR1 is SSHAT and CDR2 FNYEAQ (reference sequence). CDR3 residues: CASSFRRDSYEQYF. For the CDR3, the DNA is TGTGCCAGCAGCTTCCGCCGGGACAGCTACGAGCAGTACTTC.

J is TRBJ2-2 and V is TRBV15; unclear D gene. Germline CDR1 is LNHNV and CDR2 is YYDKDF (reference sequence). The V and J ends lost 3 bases and 0 bases respectively, with 8 bases between them. This CDR3 spans 15 amino acids. The CDR3 sequence is CATSSIQPNTGELFF. The CDR3 DNA is TGTGCCACCAGCAGTATACAGCCGAACACCGGGGAGCTGTTTTTT.

A single count supports this clone. V gene TRBV19 combines with J gene TRBJ2-1, with D perhaps matching TRBD2 (6 bases). The CDR3 has 15 amino acids. V lost 6 bases, J lost 5 bases, and 17 bases lay in between. Germline V gives CDR1 LNHDA, CDR2 SQIVND (reference sequence). For the CDR3, the DNA is TGTGCCAGTAGCCTGGGGACTTTAGGGAACAATGAGCAGTTCTTC. It yields the protein CASSLGTLGNNEQFF.

This clone was seen only once. The CDR3 DNA is TGTGCCAGCCGGGACACTCGCTACGAGCAGTACTTC. It is translated as CASRDTRYEQYF. This chain connects TRBV28 to TRBJ2-7; possibly TRBD1 for D (6 bases). V lost 8 bases and J lost 3, with 11 bases in between. This CDR3 has 12 residues. Germline V gene data show CDR1 as MDHEN and CDR2 as SYDVKM.

V is TRBV9 and J is TRBJ2-7, with a possible D match to TRBD1 (6 bases). Germline V gene sequence: CDR1 SGDLS, CDR2 YYNGEE. This CDR3 has 15 residues. With 0 bases removed from V and 5 bases from J, the gap between germline ends came to 15 bases. The CDR3 sequence: CASSVEGQGLNEQYF. CDR3 DNA: TGTGCCAGCAGCGTAGAGGGACAAGGTTTGAACGAGCAGTACTTC.

The chain links TRBV5-4 to TRBJ2-1; 8 positions match TRBD2. This CDR3 spans 15 amino acids. Germline V gene lookup returns CDR1 SGHNT and CDR2 YYREEE (reference sequence). J was trimmed by 8 bases and V by 5 bases; bases with no gene match: 12. The CDR3 spells CASSSKREFGHEQFF. CDR3 DNA: TGTGCCAGCAGTTCCAAGCGGGAGTTCGGCCATGAGCAGTTCTTC. Drawing the rest from reference TRBV5-4 and TRBJ2-1, the complete variable domain is ETGVTQSPTHLIKTRGQQVTLRCSSQSGHNTVSWYQQALGQGPQFIFQYYREEENGRGNFPPRFSGLQFPNYSSELNVNALELDDSALYLCASSSKREFGHEQFFGPGTRLTVL.

The sample holds a few counts of this clone. V usage is TRBV6-6 and J usage is TRBJ1-4; TRBD1 aligns across 10 bases. This CDR3 is 15 amino acids long. The V gene's germline CDR1 is MNHNY and CDR2 SVGAGI (reference sequence). Trimming at V came to 2 bases and at J to 5 bases, leaving 2 bases not matched to a gene. This CDR3 is CASSYPGQGNEKLFF. CDR3 nucleotides: TGTGCCAGCAGTTACCCGGGACAGGGGAATGAAAAACTGTTTTTT.

V gene TRBV29-1 combines with J gene TRBJ1-2; D uncertain. Looked up from germline, CDR1 is SQVTM and CDR2 is ANQGSEA. V was trimmed by 0 bases and J by 4 bases, leaving 6 bases between them. The CDR3 loop spans 12 amino acids. This CDR3 reads CSVEDRGYGYTF. In nucleotides, the CDR3 is TGCAGCGTTGAAGATCGGGGCTATGGCTACACCTTC.

This chain uses TRBV5-1 with TRBJ2-3; TRBD2 matches at 10 bases. V was pared by 2 bases and J by 5 bases, with 2 bases of the junction left unmatched. The germline V gene has CDR1 SGHRS and CDR2 YFSETQ. The CDR3 is 14 residues long. CDR3 in DNA: TGCGCCAGCAGCTTAACTAGCGGGGTAGATACGCAGTATTTT. Amino acid sequence: CASSLTSGVDTQYF. The whole variable domain, filled in from reference TRBV5-1 and TRBJ2-3, reads KAGVTQTPRYLIKTRGQQVTLSCSPISGHRSVSWYQQTPGQGLQFLFEYFSETQRNKGNFPGRFSGRQFSNSRSEMNVSTLELGDSALYLCASSLTSGVDTQYFGPGTRLTVL.

The chain uses TRBV4-3 and TRBJ2-5; 10 bases match TRBD2. Losses at the gene ends were 4 bases for V and 4 bases for J; bases not matched to a gene: 6. The CDR3 spans 15 residues. The germline V gene has CDR1 LGHNA and CDR2 YSLEER. The CDR3 sequence: CASSRGTSEVETQYF. In DNA, the CDR3 is TGCGCCAGCAGCCGCGGGACTAGCGAGGTAGAGACCCAGTACTTC.

The chain combines TRBV5-6 with TRBJ2-5, with D maybe TRBD1 (5 bases). The germline V and J ends were trimmed by 4 bases and 2 bases, with 9 bases remaining between them. CDR1 SGHDT and CDR2 YYEEEE come from the germline V gene. The CDR3 consists of 13 residues. The CDR3 DNA sequence: TGTGCCAGCAGCCGACAGTCACAAGAGACCCAGTACTTC. Its translation is CASSRQSQETQYF.

This chain joins TRBV29-1 and TRBJ1-2; 11 bases agree with TRBD1. V was pared by 3 bases and J by 4 bases, with 7 bases of the junction left unmatched. Germline loops: CDR1 SQVTM, CDR2 ANQGSEA. CDR3 size: 15 residues. The CDR3 spells CSVDRWTGGGYGYTF. In nucleotides, the CDR3 is TGCAGCGTTGACCGGTGGACAGGGGGCGGCTATGGCTACACCTTC.